This TCR beta chain came from a study of T cells in Graves' hyperthyroidism and ophthalmopathy. Using RNA transcripts as the source, TCR beta CDR3 regions were amplified. When the TCR CDR3 underwent first-round RT-PCR, the HTBI primer set was used. TCRdb independently ran MiXCR on the multiplex PCR reads; one entry per CDR3 protein. The table lists about 580,000 distinct CDR3 sequences, about 43% of them singletons. Investigators excluded patients with uncontrolled infection, other autoimmune disease, pregnancy or lactation. The table lists this clonotype with many counts. Its antigen remains unknown. Study outcomes and limitations: A model using 13 V-J features told ophthalmopathy apart from stable hyperthyroidism. Clonotypes that were expanded in thyroid above 0.001 mostly appeared in blood too.

The sample comprised peripheral blood or thyroid tissue (not recorded which). The sequence came from a woman between 18 and 29 years old with Graves' hyperthyroidism.

The CDR3 bases are TGTGCCAGCAGTGAGGGACAGCCAGGCGTATGGAATTCACCCCTCCACTTT. Translating gives CASSEGQPGVWNSPLHF. The chain is built from TRBV12-3 or TRBV12-4 and TRBJ1-6; 7 bases align to TRBD1. The J segment lost 7 bases and the V segment lost 5 bases, leaving 14 bases of the junction unmatched. The length of the CDR3 is 17 residues.